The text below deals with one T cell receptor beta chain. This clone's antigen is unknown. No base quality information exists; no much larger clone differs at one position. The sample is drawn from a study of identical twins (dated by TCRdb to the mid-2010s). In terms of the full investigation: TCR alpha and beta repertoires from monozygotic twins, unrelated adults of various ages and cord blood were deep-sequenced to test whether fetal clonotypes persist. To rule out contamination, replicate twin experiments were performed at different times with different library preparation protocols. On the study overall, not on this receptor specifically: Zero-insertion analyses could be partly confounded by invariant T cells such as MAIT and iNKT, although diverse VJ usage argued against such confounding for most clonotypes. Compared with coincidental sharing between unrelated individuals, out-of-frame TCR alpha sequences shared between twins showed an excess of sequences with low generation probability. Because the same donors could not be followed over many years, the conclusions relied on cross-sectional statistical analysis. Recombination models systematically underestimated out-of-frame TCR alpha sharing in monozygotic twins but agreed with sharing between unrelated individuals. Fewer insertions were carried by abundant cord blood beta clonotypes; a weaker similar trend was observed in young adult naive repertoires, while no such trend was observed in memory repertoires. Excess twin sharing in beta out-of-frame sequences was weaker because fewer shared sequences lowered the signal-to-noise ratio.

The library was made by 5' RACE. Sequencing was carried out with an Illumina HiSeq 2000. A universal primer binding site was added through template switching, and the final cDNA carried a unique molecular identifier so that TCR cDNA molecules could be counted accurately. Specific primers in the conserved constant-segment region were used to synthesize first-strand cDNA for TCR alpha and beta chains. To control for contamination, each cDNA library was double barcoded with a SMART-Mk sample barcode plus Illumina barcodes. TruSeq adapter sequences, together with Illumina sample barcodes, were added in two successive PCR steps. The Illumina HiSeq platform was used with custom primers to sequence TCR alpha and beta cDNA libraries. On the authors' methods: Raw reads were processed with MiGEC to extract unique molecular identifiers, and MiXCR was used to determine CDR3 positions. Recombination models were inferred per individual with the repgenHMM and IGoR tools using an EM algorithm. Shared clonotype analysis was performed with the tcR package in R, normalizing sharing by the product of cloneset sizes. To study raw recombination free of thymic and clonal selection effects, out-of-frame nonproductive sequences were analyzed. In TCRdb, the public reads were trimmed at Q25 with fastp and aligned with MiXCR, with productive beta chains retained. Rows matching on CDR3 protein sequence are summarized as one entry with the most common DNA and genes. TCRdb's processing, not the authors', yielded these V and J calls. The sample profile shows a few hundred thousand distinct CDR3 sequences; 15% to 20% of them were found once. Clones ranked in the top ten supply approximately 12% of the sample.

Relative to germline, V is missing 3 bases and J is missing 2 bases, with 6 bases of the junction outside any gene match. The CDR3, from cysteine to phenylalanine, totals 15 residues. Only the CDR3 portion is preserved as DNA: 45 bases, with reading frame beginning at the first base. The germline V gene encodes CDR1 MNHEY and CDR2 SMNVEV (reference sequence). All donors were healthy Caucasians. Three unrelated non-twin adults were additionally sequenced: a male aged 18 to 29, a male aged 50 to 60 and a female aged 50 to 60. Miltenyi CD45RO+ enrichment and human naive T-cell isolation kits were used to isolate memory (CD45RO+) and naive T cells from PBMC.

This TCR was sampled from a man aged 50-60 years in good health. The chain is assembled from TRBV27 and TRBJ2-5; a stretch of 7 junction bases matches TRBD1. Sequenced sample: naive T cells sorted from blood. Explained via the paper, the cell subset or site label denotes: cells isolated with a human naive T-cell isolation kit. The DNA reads TGTGCCAGCAGTTTGGTAGGGGGCGGTCAAGAGACCCAGTACTTC. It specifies CASSLVGGGQETQYF.